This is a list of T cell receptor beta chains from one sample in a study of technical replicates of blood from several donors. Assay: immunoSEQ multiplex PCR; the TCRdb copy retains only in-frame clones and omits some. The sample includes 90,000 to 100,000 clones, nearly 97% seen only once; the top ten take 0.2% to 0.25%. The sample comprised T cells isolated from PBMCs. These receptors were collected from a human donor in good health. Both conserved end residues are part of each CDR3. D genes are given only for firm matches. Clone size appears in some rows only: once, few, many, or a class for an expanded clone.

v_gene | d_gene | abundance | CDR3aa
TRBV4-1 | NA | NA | CASSQYSPGNEQFF
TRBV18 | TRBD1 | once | CASSITGDVETQYF
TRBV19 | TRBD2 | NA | CASSILGGSGGVSSYNEQFF
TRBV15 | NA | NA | CATSSVSYEQYF
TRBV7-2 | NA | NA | CASSFGGTNTEELFF
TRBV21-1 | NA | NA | CASSRGLNTEAFF
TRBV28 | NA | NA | CASSSSIYEQYF
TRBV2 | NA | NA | CASSIFDMSNTGELFF
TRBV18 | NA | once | CASSPRTTSFSSYEQYF
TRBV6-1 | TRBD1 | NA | CASSRDRGDIQYF
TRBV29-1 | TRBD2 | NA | CSVEDRLAGYNEQFF
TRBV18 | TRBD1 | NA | CASSPPGQGNEKLFF
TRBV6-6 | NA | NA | CASSSPRDYYGYTF
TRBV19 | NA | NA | CASSTRHSGDYGYTF
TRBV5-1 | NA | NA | CASSSMISPAEYTDTQYF
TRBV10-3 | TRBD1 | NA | CATLGQGGEKLFF
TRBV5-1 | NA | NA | CASSYEQGDVIFNEQFF
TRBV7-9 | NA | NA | CASSPGRGGWENTEAFF
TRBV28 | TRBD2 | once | CASMGGAGPYNEQFF
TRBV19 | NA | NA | CASRRNRDAYQPQHF
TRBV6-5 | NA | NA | CASSRDRSYEQYF
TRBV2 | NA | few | CASTEIVVSWTPDSGNTIYF
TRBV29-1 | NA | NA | CSATSSVPTYEQYF
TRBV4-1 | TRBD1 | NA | CASSQLGQRNTGELFF
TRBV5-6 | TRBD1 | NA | CASSLERGRYGYTF
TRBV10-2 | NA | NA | CASSELSRRNGYTF
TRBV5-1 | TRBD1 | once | CASSGPGQETPYEQYF
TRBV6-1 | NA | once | CASSELGLEGTQYF
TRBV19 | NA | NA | CASGTLYSNQPQHF
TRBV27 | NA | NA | CASSPTTGNTEAFF
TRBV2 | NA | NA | CASSVGQVGYTF
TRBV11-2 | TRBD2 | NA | CASSLQLAGGPDTQYF
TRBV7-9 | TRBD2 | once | CASSFGGGVNEQYF
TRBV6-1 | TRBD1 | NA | CASSEQGGSNQPQHF
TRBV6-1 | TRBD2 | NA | CASSEGFSGRADTQYF
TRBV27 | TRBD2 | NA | CASRSTSGGAHGELFF
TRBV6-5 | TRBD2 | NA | CASKREENSYEQYF
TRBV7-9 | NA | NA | CASSLGQATPYEQYF
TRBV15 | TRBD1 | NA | CATSGDRVYGELFF
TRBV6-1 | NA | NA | CASTVLGSNQPQHF
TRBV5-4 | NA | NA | CASSLVGVGTGELFF
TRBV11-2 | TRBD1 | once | CASWPIRDSSYGYTF